What follows describes a single T cell receptor (beta chain). Its cognate antigen is unknown. These data are taken from a study of cytomegalovirus exposure and HLA in healthy donors. Whole-study context: An earlier analysis found fewer than 140 million unique TCR beta sequences from about 190 million T cells. Regarding the study as a whole: Follow-up analysis found HLA locus-dependent TCR association rates, highest for DRB1 and lowest for HLA-C. For most TCR beta V segments, an earlier analysis put the productive rate at about 87% or about 30% of the time.

PCR involved 60 Vbeta and 13 Jbeta primers. The data were produced by immunoSEQ multiplex PCR, yet TCRdb's version contains in-frame clones alone and is incomplete. This table holds over 150,000 clones, 70% to 90% found once. This receptor was taken from a woman younger than 45 in good health and CMV-seropositive. The sequencing input was PBMCs.

The CDR3: CASSYRELYGYTF. The CDR3 bases are TGTGCCAGCAGTTACAGGGAGTTGTATGGCTACACCTTC. This chain links TRBV6-5 with TRBJ1-2; D is unclear. Trimming left V 2 bases short and J 5 bases short, with 9 bases between. The CDR3 is 13 amino acids. Germline V gene data show CDR1 as MNHEY and CDR2 as SVGAGI.